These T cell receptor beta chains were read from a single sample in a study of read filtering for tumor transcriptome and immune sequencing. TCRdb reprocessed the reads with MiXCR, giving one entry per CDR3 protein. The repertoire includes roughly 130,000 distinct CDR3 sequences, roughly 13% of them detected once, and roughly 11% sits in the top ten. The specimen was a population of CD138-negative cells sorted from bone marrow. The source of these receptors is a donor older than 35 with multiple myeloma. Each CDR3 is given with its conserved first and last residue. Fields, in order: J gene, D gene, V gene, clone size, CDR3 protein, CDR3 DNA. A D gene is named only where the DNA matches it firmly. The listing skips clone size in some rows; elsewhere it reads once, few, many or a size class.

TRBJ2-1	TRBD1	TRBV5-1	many	CASSLVSGGEQFF	TGCGCCAGCAGCTTGGTTTCAGGGGGTGAGCAGTTCTTC
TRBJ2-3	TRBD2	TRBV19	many	CASSISLAGVTQYF	TGTGCCAGTAGTATAAGTCTAGCGGGAGTTACGCAGTATTTT
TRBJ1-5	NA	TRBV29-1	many	CSVELPGPNSNQPQHF	TGCAGCGTTGAATTGCCGGGACCGAATAGCAATCAGCCCCAGCATTTT
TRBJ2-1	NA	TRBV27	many	CASSLAYRVVNEQFF	TGTGCCAGCAGTTTGGCTTACCGGGTAGTCAATGAGCAGTTCTTC
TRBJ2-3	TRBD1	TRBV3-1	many	CASSQDPTGVQDTQYF	TGTGCCAGCAGCCAAGATCCGACAGGGGTTCAAGATACGCAGTATTTT
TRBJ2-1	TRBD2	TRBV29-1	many	CSVSGSRLAGDAPNEQFF	TGCAGCGTCAGCGGGAGCCGATTAGCGGGAGATGCCCCCAATGAGCAGTTCTTC
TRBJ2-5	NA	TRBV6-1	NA	CASRGDLGVRGQYF	TGTGCCAGCAGGGGGGACCTTGGCGTTCGGGGCCAGTACTTC
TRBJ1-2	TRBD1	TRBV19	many	CASSRQGALGYTF	TGTGCCAGTTCGCGACAGGGGGCGCTTGGCTACACCTTC
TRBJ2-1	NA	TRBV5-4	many	CASSLAPGLRMNEQFF	TGTGCCAGCAGCTTGGCGCCGGGCCTACGTATGAATGAGCAGTTCTTC
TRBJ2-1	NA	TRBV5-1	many	CASSLGDNPYNEQFF	TGCGCCAGCAGCTTAGGGGACAATCCCTACAATGAGCAGTTCTTC
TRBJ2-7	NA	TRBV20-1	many	CSARDGGTYEQYF	TGCAGTGCTAGAGATGGCGGAACCTACGAGCAGTACTTC
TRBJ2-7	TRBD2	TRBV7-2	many	CASSPWTSGTYEQYF	TGTGCCAGCAGCCCCTGGACTAGCGGCACCTACGAGCAGTACTTC
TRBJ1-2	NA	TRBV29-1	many	CSVAGGNVRDGYTF	TGCAGCGTTGCAGGAGGCAACGTCCGTGATGGCTACACCTTC
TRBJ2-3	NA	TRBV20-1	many	CSASQAGSTDTQYF	TGCAGTGCTTCCCAGGCTGGTAGCACAGATACGCAGTATTTT
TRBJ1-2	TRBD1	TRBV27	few	CASSLSFQGGSNGYTF	TGTGCCAGCAGTTTATCCTTCCAGGGGGGAAGTAATGGCTACACCTTC
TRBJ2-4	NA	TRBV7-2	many	CASSPQGRAQVSNIQYF	TGTGCCAGCAGCCCACAAGGCCGGGCGCAAGTATCAAACATTCAGTACTTC
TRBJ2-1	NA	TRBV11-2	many	CASSQDPGVAYNEQFF	TGTGCCAGCAGTCAGGACCCGGGGGTGGCTTACAATGAGCAGTTCTTC
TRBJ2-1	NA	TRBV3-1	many	CASSHSPGTPNEQFF	TGTGCCAGCAGCCATTCTCCCGGGACTCCTAATGAGCAGTTCTTC
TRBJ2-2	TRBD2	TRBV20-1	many	CSARDPTLAGYTGELFF	TGCAGTGCTAGAGATCCTACTTTAGCGGGGTACACCGGGGAGCTGTTTTTT
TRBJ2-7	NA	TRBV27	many	CASSSRGGQGVSYEQYF	TGTGCCAGCAGTTCGAGAGGGGGGCAGGGGGTCTCCTACGAGCAGTACTTC
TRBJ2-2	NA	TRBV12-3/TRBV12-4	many	CASSLRPGELFF	TGTGCCAGCAGTTTACGGCCCGGGGAGCTGTTTTTT
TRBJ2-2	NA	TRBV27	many	CASSLSGTTNTGELFF	TGTGCCAGCAGTTTATCCGGGACAACGAACACCGGGGAGCTGTTTTTT
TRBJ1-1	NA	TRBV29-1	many	CSVVPGSQNTEAFF	TGCAGCGTTGTCCCAGGGAGCCAGAACACTGAAGCTTTCTTT
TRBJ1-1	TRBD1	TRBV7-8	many	CASSLGRQGAMNTEAFF	TGTGCCAGCAGCTTAGGTAGACAGGGGGCTATGAACACTGAAGCTTTCTTT
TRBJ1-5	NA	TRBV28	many	CASSSLQPGFRNQPQHF	TGTGCCAGCAGTTCCCTACAACCCGGGTTTCGGAATCAGCCCCAGCATTTT
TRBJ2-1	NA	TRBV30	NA	CVWSHGNEQSF	TGTGTCTGGAGTCACGGAAATGAGCAGTCCTTC
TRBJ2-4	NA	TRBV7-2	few	CASSVDSKNIQYF	TGTGCCAGCAGCGTTGACAGTAAAAACATTCAGTACTTC
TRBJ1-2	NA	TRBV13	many	CASSLGPDPPKRGYTF	TGTGCCAGCAGCTTAGGCCCGGACCCCCCTAAAAGAGGCTACACCTTC
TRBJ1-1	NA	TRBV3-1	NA	CASNQERTGIEAFF	TGTGCCAGCAACCAAGAGCGAACAGGTATCGAAGCTTTCTTT
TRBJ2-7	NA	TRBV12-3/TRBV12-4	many	CASSSQTQGGFGQYF	TGTGCCAGCAGTTCGCAGACCCAGGGGGGATTCGGGCAGTACTTC
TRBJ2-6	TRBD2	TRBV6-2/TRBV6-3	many	CASRRTSPGANVLTF	TGTGCCAGCAGAAGGACTAGCCCTGGGGCCAACGTCCTGACTTTC
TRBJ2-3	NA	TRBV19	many	CASRPGQATDTQYF	TGTGCCAGTAGACCGGGACAAGCCACAGATACGCAGTATTTT
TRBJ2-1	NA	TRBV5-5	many	CASSRRDLHNEQFF	TGTGCCAGCAGCCGTCGGGACTTACACAATGAGCAGTTCTTC
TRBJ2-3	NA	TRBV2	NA	CASSPGGHSTDTQYF	TGTGCCAGCAGCCCTGGAGGACACAGCACAGATACGCAGTATTTT
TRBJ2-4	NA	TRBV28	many	CASSLTSGRIAKNIQYF	TGTGCCAGCAGTTTAACGAGCGGCCGCATAGCCAAAAACATTCAGTACTTC
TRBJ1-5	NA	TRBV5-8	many	CASSSYRDSSNQPQHF	TGTGCCAGCAGCTCGTACAGGGATTCGAGCAATCAGCCCCAGCATTTT
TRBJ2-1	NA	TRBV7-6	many	CASSLVGGHYNEQFF	TGTGCCAGCAGCTTAGTGGGGGGGCACTACAATGAGCAGTTCTTC
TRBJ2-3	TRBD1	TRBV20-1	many	CSASFGTAADTQYF	TGCAGTGCTAGCTTTGGGACAGCAGCCGATACGCAGTATTTT
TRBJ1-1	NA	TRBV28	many	CASSLLSRTEAFF	TGTGCCAGCAGTTTATTATCCAGGACTGAAGCTTTCTTT
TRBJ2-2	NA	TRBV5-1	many	CASSYGTHTGELFF	TGCGCCAGCAGCTATGGGACCCACACCGGGGAGCTGTTTTTT
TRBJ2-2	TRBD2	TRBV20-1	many	CSARVSGRARENTGELFF	TGCAGTGCTAGAGTTAGCGGGAGGGCCCGGGAGAACACCGGGGAGCTGTTTTTT
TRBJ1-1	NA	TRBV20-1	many	CSASVFAGTNTEAFF	TGCAGTGCTAGCGTTTTTGCGGGAACTAACACTGAAGCTTTCTTT
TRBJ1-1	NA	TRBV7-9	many	CASSIKEGHTGAFF	TGTGCCAGCAGCATCAAAGAGGGGCACACTGGAGCTTTCTTT
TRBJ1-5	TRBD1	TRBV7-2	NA	CASSERTGGGPQHF	TGTGCCAGCAGCGAACGGACAGGGGGAGGGCCCCAGCATTTT
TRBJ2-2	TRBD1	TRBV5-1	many	CASSLRSDRATGELFF	TGCGCCAGCAGCCTACGCTCCGACAGGGCCACCGGGGAGCTGTTTTTT
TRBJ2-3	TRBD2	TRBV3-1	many	CASSQGRTSGRWDTQYF	TGTGCCAGCAGCCAAGGGCGCACTAGCGGGAGATGGGATACGCAGTATTTT
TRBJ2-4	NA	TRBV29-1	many	CSVEEKGIQYF	TGCAGCGTTGAAGAAAAGGGGATTCAGTACTTC
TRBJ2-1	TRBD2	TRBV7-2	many	CASSLRTSGLSYNEQFF	TGTGCCAGCAGCTTAAGGACTAGTGGCCTCTCCTACAATGAGCAGTTCTTC
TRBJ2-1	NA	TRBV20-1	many	CSARDPRLAFEQFF	TGCAGTGCTAGAGATCCGAGATTAGCTTTTGAGCAGTTCTTC
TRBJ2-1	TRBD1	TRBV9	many	CASSVYGTGINEQFF	TGTGCCAGCAGCGTATATGGGACAGGGATAAATGAGCAGTTCTTC
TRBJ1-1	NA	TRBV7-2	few	CASGLVSNEAFF	TGTGCCAGCGGCTTAGTGTCGAATGAAGCTTTCTTT
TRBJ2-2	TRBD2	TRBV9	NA	CASSTLAAASTGELFF	TGTGCCAGCAGCACCCTAGCGGCGGCTAGCACCGGGGAGCTGTTTTTT
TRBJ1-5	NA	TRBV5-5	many	CASSRQLGGVSTQHF	TGTGCCAGCAGCCGGCAATTAGGGGGAGTTTCGACCCAGCATTTT
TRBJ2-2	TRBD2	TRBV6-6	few	CASSPLAGGTGELFF	TGTGCCAGCTCCCCGTTGGCGGGGGGGACAGGGGAGCTGTTTTTT
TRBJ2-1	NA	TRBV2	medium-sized	CASSGVAVRSSYNEQFF	TGTGCCAGCAGTGGAGTGGCGGTTAGGAGCTCCTACAATGAGCAGTTCTTC
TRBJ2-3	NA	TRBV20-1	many	CSAREAAPPDTQYF	TGCAGTGCTAGAGAGGCGGCCCCCCCAGATACGCAGTATTTT